This section outlines one TCR beta chain sequence together with its context. As yet, its antigen is unknown. The data originate from a study of T cell responses to AZD1222 COVID-19 vaccine. Study-wide background: Pooled samples include second doses given at about 4 or 12 weeks. Regarding the study as a whole: Repertoires were sampled only after the peak T cell response. In a largely white British group with more females than males, clonal diversity was possibly underestimated.

CDR3 length: 15 amino acids. V was shortened by 4 bases and J by 2 bases, with 11 bases between the two germline ends. Germline CDR1 is LGHNA and CDR2 is YNFKEQ. Sequencing used immunoSEQ multiplex PCR; TCRdb keeps in-frame clones, though not all of them. The sample consists of tens of thousands of clones, around nine tenths of them appearing once. This clonotype was obtained from an adult in good health. Here the sequenced sample was peripheral blood, taken on day 0 of AZD1222 vaccination. The chain recombines TRBV4-2 with TRBJ1-4; D gene uncertain. CDR3 in DNA: TGTGCCAGCAGCCCCCGAGCGGCTACTAATGAAAAACTGTTTTTT. Encoded protein: CASSPRAATNEKLFF.